This T cell receptor beta chain was profiled in a study of blood T cell repertoires in COVID-19. The assay was immunoSEQ multiplex PCR, and TCRdb's table has in-frame clones only and misses some. This sample has more than 70,000 clones, with around 87% found just once. CDR3 length: 13 residues. V was pared by 4 bases and J by 4 bases, with 0 bases of the junction left unmatched. Germline lookup yields CDR1 LGHNA and CDR2 YSLEER. The clonotype comes from a woman aged 50 to 65 with active or convalescent COVID-19. Material: peripheral blood. The chain is built from TRBV4-3 and TRBJ2-5; 10 nucleotides line up with TRBD1. The CDR3 reads CASSRDRGETQYF. Here the CDR3 DNA reads TGCGCCAGCAGCCGGGACAGGGGAGAGACCCAGTACTTC.